This T cell receptor (beta chain) appears in the sequencing data of a study of regulatory T cells in long-lasting Graves disease. Study findings and constraints: Whereas new patients shared 800 to 1,000 public clonotypes, persistent patients shared more, at 2,500 to 3,500.

HTBI primers from iRepertoire and Arm-PCR of CDR3 regions yielded the TCR beta libraries. From the multiplex PCR reads, TCRdb called clonotypes with MiXCR, one entry per CDR3 protein. The sample consists of about 460,000 distinct CDR3 sequences, approximately 23% of them appearing once. Trimming left V 3 bases short and J 3 bases short, with 11 bases between. Germline V gene lookup returns CDR1 LNHDA and CDR2 SQIVND (reference sequence). The CDR3 runs to 14 residues. This clonotype has just a few counts. What it binds is unknown. The time point: persistent/refractory GD, antithyroid drugs over 5 years with positive TRAb. There was RNA extracted from PBMCs, and the TCR library was made from it. Each of the patients was recruited from an endocrinology department situated in Xi'an, China.

The rearrangement uses TRBV19 and TRBJ1-2; possible D gene TRBD1, 5 bases. Material: peripheral blood mononuclear cells (PBMCs), obtained when the disease was refractory, from a patient treated with antithyroid drugs. The TCR comes from a female donor with Graves disease. The CDR3 nucleotides are TGTGCCAGTAGTATCAATTGGGACGACTATGGCTACACCTTC. Translating it yields CASSINWDDYGYTF.